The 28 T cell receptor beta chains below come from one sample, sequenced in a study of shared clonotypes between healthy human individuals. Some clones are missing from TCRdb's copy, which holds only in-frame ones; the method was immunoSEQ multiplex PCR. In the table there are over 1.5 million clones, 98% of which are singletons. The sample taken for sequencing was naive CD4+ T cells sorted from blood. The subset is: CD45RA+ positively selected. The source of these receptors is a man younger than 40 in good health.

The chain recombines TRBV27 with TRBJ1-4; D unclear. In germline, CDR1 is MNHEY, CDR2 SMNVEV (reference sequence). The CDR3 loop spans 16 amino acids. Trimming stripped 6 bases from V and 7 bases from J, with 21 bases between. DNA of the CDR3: TGTGCCAGCAGCCCACAGTTCTTGGGGTTGCGTGAAAAACTGTTTTTT. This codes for CASSPQFLGLREKLFF.

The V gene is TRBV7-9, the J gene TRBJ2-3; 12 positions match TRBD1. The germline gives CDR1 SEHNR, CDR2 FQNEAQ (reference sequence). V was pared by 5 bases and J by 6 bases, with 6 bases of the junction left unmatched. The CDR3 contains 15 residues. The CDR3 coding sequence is TGTGCCAGCAGCAAGGGACAGGGGGCGACGGATACGCAGTATTTT. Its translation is CASSKGQGATDTQYF.

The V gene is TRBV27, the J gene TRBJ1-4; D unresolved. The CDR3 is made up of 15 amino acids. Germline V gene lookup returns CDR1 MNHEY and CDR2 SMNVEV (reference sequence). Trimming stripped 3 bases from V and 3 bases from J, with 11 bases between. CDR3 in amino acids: CASSFIRAANEKLFF. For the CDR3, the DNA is TGTGCCAGCAGTTTTATTCGGGCGGCTAATGAAAAACTGTTTTTT.

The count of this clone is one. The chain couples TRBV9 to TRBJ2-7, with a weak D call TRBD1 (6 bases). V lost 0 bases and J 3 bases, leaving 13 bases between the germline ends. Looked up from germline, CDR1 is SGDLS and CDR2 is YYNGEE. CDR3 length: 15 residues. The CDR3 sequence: CASSVAGTPNYEQYF. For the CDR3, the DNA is TGTGCCAGCAGCGTAGCCGGGACACCTAACTACGAGCAGTACTTC. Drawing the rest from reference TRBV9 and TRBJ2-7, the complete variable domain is DSGVTQTPKHLITATGQRVTLRCSPRSGDLSVYWYQQSLDQGLQFLIQYYNGEERAKGNILERFSAQQFPDLHSELNLSSLELGDSALYFCASSVAGTPNYEQYFGPGTRLTVT.

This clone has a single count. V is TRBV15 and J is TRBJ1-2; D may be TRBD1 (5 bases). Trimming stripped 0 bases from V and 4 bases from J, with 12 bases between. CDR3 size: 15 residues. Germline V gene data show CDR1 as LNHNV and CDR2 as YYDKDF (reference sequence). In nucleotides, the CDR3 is TGTGCCACCAGCAGAGATTACTCAGGGATCTATGGCTACACCTTC. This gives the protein CATSRDYSGIYGYTF.

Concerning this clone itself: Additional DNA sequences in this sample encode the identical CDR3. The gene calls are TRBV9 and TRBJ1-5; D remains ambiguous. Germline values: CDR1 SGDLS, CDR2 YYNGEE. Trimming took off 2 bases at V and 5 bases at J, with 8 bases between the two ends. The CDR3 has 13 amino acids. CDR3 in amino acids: CASSVTTDQPQHF. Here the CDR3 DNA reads TGTGCCAGCAGCGTCACTACCGATCAGCCCCAGCATTTT.

The CDR3: CASSLKEPGIEQYF. The CDR3 DNA reads as TGCGCCAGCAGCTTGAAAGAACCGGGCATCGAGCAGTACTTC. J is TRBJ2-7 and V is TRBV5-1, with D uncertain. Per germline, CDR1 SGHRS and CDR2 YFSETQ. The CDR3 length is 14 residues. Trimming pared 1 base from V and 6 bases from J, leaving 14 bases between.

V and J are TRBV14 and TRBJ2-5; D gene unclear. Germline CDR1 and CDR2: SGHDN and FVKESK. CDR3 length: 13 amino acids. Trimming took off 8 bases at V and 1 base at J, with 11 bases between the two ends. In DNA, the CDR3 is TGTGCCAGCTCGGTCCGGCTCCAAGAGACCCAGTACTTC. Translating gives CASSVRLQETQYF.

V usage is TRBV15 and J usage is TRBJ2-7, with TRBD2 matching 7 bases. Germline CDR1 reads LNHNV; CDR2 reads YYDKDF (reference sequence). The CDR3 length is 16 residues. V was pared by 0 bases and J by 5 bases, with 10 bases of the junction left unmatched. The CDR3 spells CATSRDPREEKNEQYF. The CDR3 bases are TGTGCCACCAGCAGAGACCCCCGGGAGGAAAAAAACGAGCAGTACTTC.

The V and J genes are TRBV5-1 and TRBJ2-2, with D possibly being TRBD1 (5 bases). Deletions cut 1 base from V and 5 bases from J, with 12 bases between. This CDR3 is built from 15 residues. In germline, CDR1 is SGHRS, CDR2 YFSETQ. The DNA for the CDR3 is TGCGCCAGCAGCTTGCCTCAGGGCCCAACCGGGGAGCTGTTTTTT. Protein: CASSLPQGPTGELFF.

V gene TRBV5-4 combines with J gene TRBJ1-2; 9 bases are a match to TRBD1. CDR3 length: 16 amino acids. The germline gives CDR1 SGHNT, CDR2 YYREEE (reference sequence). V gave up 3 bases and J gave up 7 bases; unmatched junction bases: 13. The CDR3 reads CASSSGGTGLTIGYTF. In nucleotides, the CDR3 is TGTGCCAGCAGCTCGGGTGGGACAGGGCTGACTATTGGCTACACCTTC.

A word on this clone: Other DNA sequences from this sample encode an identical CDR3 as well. CDR3 nucleotide sequence: TGTGCCAGCAGCGTAACAGTGAGCTCCTACAATGAGCAGTTCTTC. It yields the protein CASSVTVSSYNEQFF. V gene TRBV9 combines with J gene TRBJ2-1, with D unclear. The CDR3 covers 15 residues. Deletions cut 1 base from V and 0 bases from J, with 8 bases between. Germline CDR1 SGDLS, CDR2 YYNGEE. The full variable domain, in which reference TRBV9 and TRBJ2-1 provide the parts outside the CDR3, is DSGVTQTPKHLITATGQRVTLRCSPRSGDLSVYWYQQSLDQGLQFLIQYYNGEERAKGNILERFSAQQFPDLHSELNLSSLELGDSALYFCASSVTVSSYNEQFFGPGTRLTVL.

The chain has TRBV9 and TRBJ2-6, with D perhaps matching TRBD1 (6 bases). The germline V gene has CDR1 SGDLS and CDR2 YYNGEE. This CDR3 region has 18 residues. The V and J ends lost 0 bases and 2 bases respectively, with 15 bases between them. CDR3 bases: TGTGCCAGCAGCGTAGTCCAGGGCAGGGGCCCTGGGGCCAACGTCCTGACTTTC. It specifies CASSVVQGRGPGANVLTF.

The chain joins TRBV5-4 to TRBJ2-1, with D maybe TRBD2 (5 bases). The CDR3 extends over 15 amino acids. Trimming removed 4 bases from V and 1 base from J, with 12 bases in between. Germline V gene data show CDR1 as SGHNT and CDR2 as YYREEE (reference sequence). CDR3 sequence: CASSPDSGSYNEQFF. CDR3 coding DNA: TGTGCCAGCAGCCCCGACTCGGGGTCCTACAATGAGCAGTTCTTC.

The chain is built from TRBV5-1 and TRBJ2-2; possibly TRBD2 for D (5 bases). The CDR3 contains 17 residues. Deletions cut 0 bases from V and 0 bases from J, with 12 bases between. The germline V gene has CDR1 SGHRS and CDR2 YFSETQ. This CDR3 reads CASSLVTGSTNTGELFF. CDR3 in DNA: TGCGCCAGCAGCTTGGTTACGGGATCTACGAACACCGGGGAGCTGTTTTTT.

The CDR3 region is CSVLPTGSDQPQHF. CDR3 nucleotide sequence: TGCAGCGTCCTCCCGACAGGGTCGGATCAGCCCCAGCATTTT. The genes are TRBV29-1 and TRBJ1-5; TRBD1 matches at 7 bases. V was clipped by 6 bases and J by 5 bases; unmatched bases: 10. Germline V gene lookup returns CDR1 SQVTM and CDR2 ANQGSEA. This CDR3 comprises 14 residues.

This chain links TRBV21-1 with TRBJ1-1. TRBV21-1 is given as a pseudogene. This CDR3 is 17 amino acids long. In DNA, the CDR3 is TGTGCAGCTCTAGGAAGGTCGGGGCTTGGATGGTTCACTGAAGCTTTCTTT. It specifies CAALGRSGLGWFTEAFF.

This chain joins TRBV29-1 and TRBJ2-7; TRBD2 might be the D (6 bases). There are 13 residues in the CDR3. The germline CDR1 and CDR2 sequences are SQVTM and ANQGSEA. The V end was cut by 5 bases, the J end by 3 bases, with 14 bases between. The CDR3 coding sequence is TGCAGCGTTTCCGGGGGAAACCGCTACGAGCAGTACTTC. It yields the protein CSVSGGNRYEQYF.

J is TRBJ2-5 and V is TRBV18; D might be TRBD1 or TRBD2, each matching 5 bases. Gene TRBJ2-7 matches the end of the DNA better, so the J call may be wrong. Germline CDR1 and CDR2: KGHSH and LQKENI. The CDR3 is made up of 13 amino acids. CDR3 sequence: CASSQRGPYEQYF. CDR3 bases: TGTGCCAGCTCTCAGAGGGGCCCCTACGAGCAGTACTTC.

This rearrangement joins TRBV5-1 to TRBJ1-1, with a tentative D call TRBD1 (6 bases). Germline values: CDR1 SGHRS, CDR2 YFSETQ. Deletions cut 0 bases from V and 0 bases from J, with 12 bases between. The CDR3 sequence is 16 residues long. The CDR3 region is CASSLGGHRLNTEAFF. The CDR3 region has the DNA TGCGCCAGCAGCTTGGGGGGACACAGATTGAACACTGAAGCTTTCTTT.

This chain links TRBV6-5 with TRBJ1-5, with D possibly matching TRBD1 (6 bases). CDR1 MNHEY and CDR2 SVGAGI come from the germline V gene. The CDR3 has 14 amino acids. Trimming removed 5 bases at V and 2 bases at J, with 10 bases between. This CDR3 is CASSVTGRNQPQHF. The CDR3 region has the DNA TGTGCCAGCAGTGTGACAGGTCGCAATCAGCCCCAGCATTTT.

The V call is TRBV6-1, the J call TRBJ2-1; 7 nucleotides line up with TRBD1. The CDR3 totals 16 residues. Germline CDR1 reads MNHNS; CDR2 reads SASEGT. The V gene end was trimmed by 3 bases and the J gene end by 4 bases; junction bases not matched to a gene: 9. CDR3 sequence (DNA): TGTGCCAGCAGTGAGCCGGGACAGTTTTTATACAATGAGCAGTTCTTC. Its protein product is CASSEPGQFLYNEQFF.

As DNA, the CDR3 is TGTGCCAGCAGCGTAGATGGGACGAGGCCCTATGGCTACACCTTC. Translated, it gives CASSVDGTRPYGYTF. The V call is TRBV9, the J call TRBJ1-2; possibly TRBD1 for D (5 bases). The germline V gene encodes CDR1 SGDLS and CDR2 YYNGEE. CDR3 length: 15 amino acids. V was shortened by 0 bases and J by 4 bases, with 13 bases between the two germline ends.

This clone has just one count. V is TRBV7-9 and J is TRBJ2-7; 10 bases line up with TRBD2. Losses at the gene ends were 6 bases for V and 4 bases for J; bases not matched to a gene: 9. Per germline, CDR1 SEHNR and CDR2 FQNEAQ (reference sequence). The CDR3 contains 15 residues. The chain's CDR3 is CASSRSGRGLYEQYF. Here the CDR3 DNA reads TGTGCCAGCAGTAGGAGCGGGAGGGGGTTATACGAGCAGTACTTC.

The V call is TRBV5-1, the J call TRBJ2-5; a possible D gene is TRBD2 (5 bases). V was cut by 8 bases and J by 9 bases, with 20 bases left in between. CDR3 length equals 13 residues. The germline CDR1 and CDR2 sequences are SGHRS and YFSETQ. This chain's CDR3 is CASSPRTGEAQYF. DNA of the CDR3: TGCGCCAGTTCCCCGAGGACCGGGGAAGCCCAGTACTTC.

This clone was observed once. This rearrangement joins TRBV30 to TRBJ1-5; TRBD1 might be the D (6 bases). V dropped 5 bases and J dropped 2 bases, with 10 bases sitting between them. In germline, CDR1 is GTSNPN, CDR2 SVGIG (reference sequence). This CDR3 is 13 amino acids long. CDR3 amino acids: CAWQNRGNQPQHF. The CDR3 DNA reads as TGTGCCTGGCAGAACAGGGGCAATCAGCCCCAGCATTTT.

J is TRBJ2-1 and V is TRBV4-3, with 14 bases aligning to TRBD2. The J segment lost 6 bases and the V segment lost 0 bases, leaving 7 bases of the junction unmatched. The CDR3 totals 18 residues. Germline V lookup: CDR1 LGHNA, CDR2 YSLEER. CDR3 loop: CASSQETSGRAGVNEQFF. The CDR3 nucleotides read TGCGCCAGCAGCCAAGAGACTAGCGGGAGGGCCGGGGTCAATGAGCAGTTCTTC.

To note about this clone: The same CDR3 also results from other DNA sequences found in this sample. Here the CDR3 DNA reads TGTGCCAGCTCACCACTGGCGGGAGTAATAGAGACCCAGTACTTC. Its protein is CASSPLAGVIETQYF. The chain couples TRBV18 to TRBJ2-5; 7 bases are shared with TRBD2. The CDR3 is 15 amino acids. V was clipped by 1 base and J by 4 bases; unmatched bases: 6. The germline V gene has CDR1 KGHSH and CDR2 LQKENI.